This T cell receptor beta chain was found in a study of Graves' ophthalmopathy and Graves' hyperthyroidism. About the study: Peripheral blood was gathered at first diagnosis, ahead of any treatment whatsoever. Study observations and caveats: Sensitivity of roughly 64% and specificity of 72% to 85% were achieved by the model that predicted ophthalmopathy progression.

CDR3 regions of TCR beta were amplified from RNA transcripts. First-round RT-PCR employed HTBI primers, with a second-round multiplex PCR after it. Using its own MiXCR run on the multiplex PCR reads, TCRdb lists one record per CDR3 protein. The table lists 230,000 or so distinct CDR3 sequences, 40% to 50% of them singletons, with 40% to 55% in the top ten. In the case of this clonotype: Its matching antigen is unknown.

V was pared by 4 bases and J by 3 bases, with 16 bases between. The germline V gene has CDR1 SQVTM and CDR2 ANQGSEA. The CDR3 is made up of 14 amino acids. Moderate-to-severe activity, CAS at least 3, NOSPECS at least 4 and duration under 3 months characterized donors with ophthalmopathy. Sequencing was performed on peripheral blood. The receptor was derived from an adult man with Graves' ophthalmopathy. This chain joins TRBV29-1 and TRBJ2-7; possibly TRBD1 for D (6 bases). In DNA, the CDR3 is TGCAGCGTTGCCCTGGGACACAGCCGCTACGAGCAGTACTTC. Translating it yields CSVALGHSRYEQYF.